The 10 T cell receptor beta chains listed next were all sequenced from one sample in a study of cytomegalovirus exposure and HLA in healthy donors. Clones were read by immunoSEQ multiplex PCR, and TCRdb kept only the in-frame ones, dropping some. Here the sample spans 100,000 to 120,000 clones, about nine tenths being singletons. Sequencing was carried out using PBMCs. The source of these receptors is a woman under 30 in good health and CMV-seronegative.

This clone turned up a few times. V and J are TRBV7-2 and TRBJ2-7; D might be TRBD1 (5 bases). Trimming pared 1 base from V and 0 bases from J, leaving 7 bases between. The CDR3 has 14 amino acids. Germline CDR1 is SGHTA and CDR2 is FQGNSA. The CDR3 protein is CASSLVQGSYEQYF. CDR3 DNA sequence: TGTGCCAGCAGCTTAGTGCAGGGCTCCTACGAGCAGTACTTC.

The chain has TRBV6-1 and TRBJ1-3, with 10 bases fitting TRBD1. Germline V gene sequence: CDR1 MNHNS, CDR2 SASEGT. V was clipped by 11 bases and J by 2 bases; unmatched bases: 6. The CDR3 is made up of 14 amino acids. The CDR3 sequence: CAGGGQGTGNTIYF. The CDR3 region has the DNA TGTGCCGGCGGGGGACAGGGGACTGGAAACACCATATATTTT.

V is TRBV28 and J is TRBJ2-1, with D tentatively TRBD2 (5 bases). Looked up from germline, CDR1 is MDHEN and CDR2 is SYDVKM. The CDR3 runs to 17 residues. The V gene lost 5 bases and the J gene lost 0 bases, with 17 bases spanning the gap. CDR3 coding DNA: TGTGCCAGCAGTCCGACCACCTGGGCGGGCTCCTACAATGAGCAGTTCTTC. It translates to CASSPTTWAGSYNEQFF. Full variable domain (rest looked up from reference TRBV28 and TRBJ2-1): DVKVTQSSRYLVKRTGEKVFLECVQDMDHENMFWYRQDPGLGLRLIYFSYDVKMKEKGDIPEGYSVSREKKERFSLILESASTNQTSMYLCASSPTTWAGSYNEQFFGPGTRLTVL.

The chain couples TRBV30 to TRBJ2-7; the match to TRBD2 covers 11 bases. Germline V CDR1 and CDR2: GTSNPN, SVGIG (reference sequence). Trimming removed 6 bases from V and 2 bases from J; junction bases left unmatched: 9. CDR3 length equals 15 residues. The CDR3 bases are TGTGCCTGTTCAAAGGGACTAGCGGTACCCTACGAGCAGTACTTC. It is translated as CACSKGLAVPYEQYF.

This clone was found a few times. DNA of the CDR3: TGTGCCAGCAGCTTTTACCCGGGACTGAGCTCCTACAATGAGCAGTTCTTC. Its protein is CASSFYPGLSSYNEQFF. The chain couples TRBV13 to TRBJ2-1; a weak D match, TRBD2 (6 bases). The ends were cut back, 3 bases at V and 0 bases at J, with 15 bases in the middle. The germline V gene encodes CDR1 PRHDT and CDR2 FYEKMQ (reference sequence). The CDR3 extends over 17 amino acids.

V is TRBV7-2 and J is TRBJ1-3; 7 positions match TRBD1. CDR1 and CDR2 (germline): SGHTA, FQGNSA. This CDR3 has 13 residues. V dropped 1 base and J dropped 8; count of bases not matched to a gene: 2. This chain's CDR3 is CASSLGTGDTIYF. The CDR3 DNA sequence: TGTGCCAGCAGCTTAGGCACAGGGGACACCATATATTTT.

The sample holds one count of this clone. This chain uses TRBV28 with TRBJ2-7; 10 nucleotides agree with TRBD1. CDR3 length: 15 amino acids. Germline lookup yields CDR1 MDHEN and CDR2 SYDVKM. The ends lost 6 bases at V and 1 base at J; junction bases unmatched: 6. The DNA of the CDR3 is TGTGCCAGCAGGCGACCGGGACAGGGGTCCTACGAGCAGTACTTC. Protein sequence: CASRRPGQGSYEQYF. The full variable domain, with the rest looked up from reference TRBV28 and TRBJ2-7, is DVKVTQSSRYLVKRTGEKVFLECVQDMDHENMFWYRQDPGLGLRLIYFSYDVKMKEKGDIPEGYSVSREKKERFSLILESASTNQTSMYLCASRRPGQGSYEQYFGPGTRLTVT.

This chain connects TRBV19 to TRBJ1-2; TRBD1 aligns across 8 bases. CDR3 length equals 13 residues. Germline V gene sequence: CDR1 LNHDA, CDR2 SQIVND (reference sequence). With V trimmed by 5 bases and J by 7 bases, 6 bases remained unmatched. The CDR3: CASSSTGGSGYTF. CDR3 DNA: TGTGCCAGTAGTTCTACAGGGGGAAGTGGCTACACCTTC. The entire variable domain, with the rest obtained from reference TRBV19 and TRBJ1-2, is as follows: DGGITQSPKYLFRKEGQNVTLSCEQNLNHDAMYWYRQDPGQGLRLIYYSQIVNDFQKGDIAEGYSVSREKKESFPLTVTSAQKNPTAFYLCASSSTGGSGYTFGSGTRLTVV.

V is TRBV12-5 and J is TRBJ1-1; unclear D gene. This CDR3 is built from 12 residues. From germline, CDR1 is LGHNT and CDR2 FRNRAP. V was pared by 3 bases and J by 7 bases, with 9 bases between. The CDR3 DNA reads as TGTGCTAGTGGTTTTGAGGGATTTGAAGCTTTCTTT. It yields the protein CASGFEGFEAFF.

This clone was seen a single time. This chain joins TRBV11-3 and TRBJ2-7, with 9 bases aligning to TRBD1. The length of the CDR3 is 13 residues. V was pared by 5 bases and J by 4 bases, with 3 bases of the junction left unmatched. The germline V gene encodes CDR1 SGHNT and CDR2 YENEEA. CDR3 nucleotides: TGTGCCAGCAGCGGGGGGACAGGGTACGAGCAGTACTTC. Its protein product is CASSGGTGYEQYF.